The present TCR beta chain was sequenced within a study of T-cell reconstitution after alpha-beta-depleted transplantation in children. This clonotype has a handful of counts. A TCRbeta library incorporating unique molecular identifiers was prepared. TCRdb processed the PCR reads anew with MiXCR; each CDR3 protein has one entry. The repertoire holds roughly 400,000 distinct CDR3 sequences, with roughly 20% as singletons. The CDR3 loop spans 11 amino acids. V lost 6 bases and J 11 bases, leaving 14 bases between the germline ends. Germline V CDR1 and CDR2: DFQATT, SNEGSKA (reference sequence). Here the sequenced sample was PBMCs from the stem cell graft donor, taken from the stem cell graft. The V and J genes are TRBV20-1 and TRBJ2-4, with D unclear. This sequence was found in a human donor who donated a stem cell graft to a child with acute myeloid leukemia. The CDR3 sequence is CSAPLGQLQYF. CDR3 bases: TGCAGTGCACCCCTTGGCCAGCTTCAGTACTTC.